Listed here are 20 T cell receptor beta chains from one sample, sequenced in a study of patients and donors after allogeneic stem cell transplantation (dated by TCRdb to about 2020). Preparation of the library involved RT-PCR. The reads were generated on a NextSeq 550. TCRdb reran the public reads through fastp at Q25 and MiXCR, keeping productive beta chains. Rows are combined by CDR3 protein, so each entry shows the most common genes and DNA. For this sample there are fewer than 250,000 distinct CDR3 sequences; about 14% appear just once. The ten top clones hold around 10% of the sample. Specimen: blood, either unsorted or a sorted T cell fraction (not recorded which). The receptors stem from a human donor who was either an allogeneic HSCT recipient or a stem cell or donor lymphocyte infusion donor (not recorded which). It is not recorded whose cells these are; they may come from a transplant donor.

This clonotype appeared a few times. J is TRBJ1-2 and V is TRBV20-1; TRBD1 agrees at 7 bases. Germline V lookup: CDR1 DFQATT, CDR2 SNEGSKA (reference sequence). The CDR3 has 14 amino acids. J gave up 6 bases and V 3 bases, and 10 bases lay outside the gene matches. CDR3 in amino acids: CSAREQGPGNGYTF. The CDR3 bases are TGCAGTGCTAGGGAACAGGGGCCTGGGAATGGCTACACCTTC.

This clonotype showed up many times. V gene TRBV11-2 combines with J gene TRBJ2-5, with 10 bases aligning to TRBD1. Trimming at V came to 5 bases and at J to 2 bases, leaving 2 bases not matched to a gene. This CDR3 is built from 14 residues. Germline assignment: CDR1 SGHAT and CDR2 FQNNGV. In nucleotides, the CDR3 is TGTGCCAGCAGCGAGGACAGGGGGCAAGAGACCCAGTACTTC. Translated, it gives CASSEDRGQETQYF.

This clonotype occurred a few times. The rearrangement joins TRBV5-1 to TRBJ2-3, with D possibly TRBD2 on 5 matching bases. This CDR3 is 14 amino acids long. Germline V gives CDR1 SGHRS, CDR2 YFSETQ. Trimming removed 3 bases at V and 0 bases at J, with 8 bases between. The CDR3 spells CASSSWTSTDTQYF. For the CDR3, the DNA is TGCGCCAGCAGCTCGTGGACTAGCACAGATACGCAGTATTTT.

The chain employs TRBV6-1 and TRBJ2-2; D ambiguous. The CDR3 is 15 residues long. With 10 bases removed from V and 2 bases from J, the gap between germline ends came to 17 bases. Per the germline V gene, CDR1 is MNHNS and CDR2 is SASEGT. In nucleotides, the CDR3 is TGTGCCATATCTCCTGACATCCTCAACACCGGGGAGCTGTTTTTT. Translated, it gives CAISPDILNTGELFF.

The sample holds a few counts of this clonotype. The V gene is TRBV14, the J gene TRBJ2-1, with D maybe TRBD2 (5 bases). The CDR3 extends over 16 amino acids. Trimming left V 4 bases short and J 3 bases short, with 16 bases between. Germline assignment: CDR1 SGHDN and CDR2 FVKESK. CDR3 residues: CASSRRIWENYNEQFF. In nucleotides, the CDR3 is TGTGCCAGCAGCCGTAGAATTTGGGAGAACTACAATGAGCAGTTCTTC.

This clonotype turned up a few times. The chain recombines TRBV7-2 with TRBJ2-7, with D hard to call. Germline V gives CDR1 SGHTA, CDR2 FQGNSA. V was clipped by 2 bases and J by 6 bases, with 5 bases between them. CDR3 length: 11 residues. The CDR3 coding sequence is TGTGCCAGCAGCTTATCGGGCGAGCAGTACTTC. Its protein product is CASSLSGEQYF.

This clonotype was seen repeatedly, ten times or more. The chain combines TRBV10-3 with TRBJ2-7, with 7 bases fitting TRBD1. V dropped 1 base and J dropped 7; count of bases not matched to a gene: 10. This CDR3 contains 15 residues. CDR1 and CDR2 from the germline V gene are ENHRY and SYGVKD. CDR3 bases: TGTGCCATCAGTGAGTTTTGGACAGGAACGGGGGAGCAGTACTTC. Protein: CAISEFWTGTGEQYF.

The sample holds many counts of this clonotype. This chain uses TRBV5-1 with TRBJ2-2, with TRBD1 matching 8 bases. After removal of 4 bases from V and 5 bases from J, the junction contained 7 bases not matched to a gene. This CDR3 region has 15 residues. The germline V gene encodes CDR1 SGHRS and CDR2 YFSETQ. The CDR3 region is CASSIGQGTTGELFF. The CDR3 nucleotides are TGCGCCAGCAGCATCGGACAGGGAACAACCGGGGAGCTGTTTTTT.

This clonotype was found a few times. The chain recombines TRBV18 with TRBJ1-1; 7 bases agree with TRBD1. The CDR3 length is 13 residues. V lost 4 bases and J lost 3; bases outside the gene matches: 2. CDR1 and CDR2 (germline): KGHSH, LQKENI. In DNA form, the CDR3 reads TGTGCCAGCTCACAGGGGGCGGACACTGAAGCTTTCTTT. The encoded protein is CASSQGADTEAFF.

This clonotype was counted many times. The V gene is TRBV30, the J gene TRBJ1-2; D is ambiguous. This CDR3 has 14 residues. The V gene's germline CDR1 is GTSNPN and CDR2 SVGIG (reference sequence). Trimming removed 3 bases at V and 0 bases at J, with 11 bases between. The DNA of the CDR3 is TGTGCCTGGAGGCACGAGATAGCTAACTATGGCTACACCTTC. Its protein product is CAWRHEIANYGYTF.

This clonotype was seen a handful of times. The gene calls are TRBV6-1 and TRBJ2-7; tentatively, D is TRBD1 (6 bases). The V gene's germline CDR1 is MNHNS and CDR2 SASEGT. The CDR3 runs to 15 residues. V shed 6 bases and J shed 3 bases, with 18 bases lying between them. CDR3: CASSPDPGHLYEQYF. In nucleotides, the CDR3 is TGTGCCAGCAGCCCTGATCCGGGACACCTCTACGAGCAGTACTTC.

In this sample, this clonotype turned up many times. The gene calls are TRBV5-1 and TRBJ1-1; possible D gene TRBD1, 6 bases. Germline V gene sequence: CDR1 SGHRS, CDR2 YFSETQ. V was pared by 7 bases and J by 4 bases, with 14 bases between. The CDR3 consists of 13 residues. The CDR3 sequence is CASGTKGTTEAFF. CDR3 sequence (DNA): TGCGCCAGCGGGACAAAGGGGACCACTGAAGCTTTCTTT.

The chain combines TRBV15 with TRBJ2-1; D uncertain. Germline lookup yields CDR1 LNHNV and CDR2 YYDKDF (reference sequence). This CDR3 has 14 residues. V dropped 4 bases and J dropped 7 bases, with 14 bases sitting between them. The CDR3 DNA is TGTGCCACCAGCACCTTAAGTGGGGAAAATGAGCAGTTCTTC. It is translated as CATSTLSGENEQFF.

This clonotype occurred a few times. J is TRBJ2-5 and V is TRBV12-3 or TRBV12-4, with 15 bases identical to TRBD2. J lost 4 bases, V lost 4 bases, and 1 base had no gene match. The length of the CDR3 is 15 residues. The CDR3 reads CASSWTSGGGETQYF. In DNA, the CDR3 is TGTGCCAGCAGTTGGACTAGCGGGGGGGGAGAGACCCAGTACTTC.

This clonotype was seen many times. CDR3 sequence reads: CASSPRRLAFTLDNEQFF. In nucleotides, the CDR3 is TGTGCCAGCAGCCCGCGCCGACTAGCGTTTACCTTAGACAATGAGCAGTTCTTC. The chain couples TRBV7-3 to TRBJ2-1, with TRBD2 matching over 8 bases. V gave up 5 bases and J gave up 5 bases; unmatched junction bases: 17. The CDR3 is 18 amino acids. Germline values: CDR1 SGHTA, CDR2 FQGTGA.

V gene TRBV2 combines with J gene TRBJ2-5, with D perhaps matching TRBD2 (5 bases). Germline-derived CDR1 and CDR2 are SNHLY and FYNNEI. The CDR3 is 15 amino acids. The germline V and J ends were trimmed by 10 bases and 0 bases, with 18 bases remaining between them. The CDR3 nucleotides are TGTGCCACCAAAGAGGAGGACCGGTACCAAGAGACCCAGTACTTC. Translation gives CATKEEDRYQETQYF.

This clonotype was counted ten times or more. CDR3 bases: TGCAGTGCTAGTGGGGGGTTTGAAGCTTTCTTT. Amino acids: CSASGGFEAFF. The chain is built from TRBV20-1 and TRBJ1-1, with D maybe TRBD1 (5 bases). CDR1 and CDR2 from the germline V gene are DFQATT and SNEGSKA (reference sequence). Trimming left V 3 bases short and J 7 bases short, with 9 bases between. This CDR3 spans 11 amino acids.

At least ten counts were recorded for this clonotype. V gene TRBV5-1 combines with J gene TRBJ1-5, with D possibly being TRBD1 (6 bases). In germline, CDR1 is SGHRS, CDR2 YFSETQ. The length of the CDR3 is 15 residues. Trimming shortened V by 1 base and J by 1 base, and 9 bases separated the two germline ends. The CDR3 reads CASSLFGQSNQPQHF. The CDR3 region has the DNA TGCGCCAGCAGCTTGTTCGGACAGAGCAATCAGCCCCAGCATTTT.

This clonotype was detected many times. The V gene is TRBV7-3, the J gene TRBJ2-7; D ambiguous. CDR1 is SGHTA, CDR2 FQGTGA, per germline. With 4 bases removed from V and 4 bases from J, the gap between germline ends came to 8 bases. The CDR3 runs to 12 residues. CDR3 loop: CASSSPGYEQYF. CDR3 nucleotide sequence: TGTGCCAGCAGCTCCCCGGGTTACGAGCAGTACTTC.

V usage is TRBV12-3 or TRBV12-4 and J usage is TRBJ1-5; D is possibly TRBD1 (6 bases). The CDR3 sequence is 15 residues long. V dropped 4 bases and J dropped 7 bases, with 17 bases sitting between them. DNA for the CDR3: TGTGCCAGCAGTTGGAGTGGGGGCCCCAGACAGCCCCAGCATTTT. It encodes CASSWSGGPRQPQHF.